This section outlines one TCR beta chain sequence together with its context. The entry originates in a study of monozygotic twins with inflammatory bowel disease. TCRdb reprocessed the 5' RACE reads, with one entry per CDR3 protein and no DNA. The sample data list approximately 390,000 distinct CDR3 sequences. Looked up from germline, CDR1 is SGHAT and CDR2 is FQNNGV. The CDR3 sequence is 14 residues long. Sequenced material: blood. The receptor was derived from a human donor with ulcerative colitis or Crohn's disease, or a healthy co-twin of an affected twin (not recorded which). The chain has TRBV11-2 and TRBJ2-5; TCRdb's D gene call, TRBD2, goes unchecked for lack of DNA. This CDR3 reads CASSPWDFQETQYF.